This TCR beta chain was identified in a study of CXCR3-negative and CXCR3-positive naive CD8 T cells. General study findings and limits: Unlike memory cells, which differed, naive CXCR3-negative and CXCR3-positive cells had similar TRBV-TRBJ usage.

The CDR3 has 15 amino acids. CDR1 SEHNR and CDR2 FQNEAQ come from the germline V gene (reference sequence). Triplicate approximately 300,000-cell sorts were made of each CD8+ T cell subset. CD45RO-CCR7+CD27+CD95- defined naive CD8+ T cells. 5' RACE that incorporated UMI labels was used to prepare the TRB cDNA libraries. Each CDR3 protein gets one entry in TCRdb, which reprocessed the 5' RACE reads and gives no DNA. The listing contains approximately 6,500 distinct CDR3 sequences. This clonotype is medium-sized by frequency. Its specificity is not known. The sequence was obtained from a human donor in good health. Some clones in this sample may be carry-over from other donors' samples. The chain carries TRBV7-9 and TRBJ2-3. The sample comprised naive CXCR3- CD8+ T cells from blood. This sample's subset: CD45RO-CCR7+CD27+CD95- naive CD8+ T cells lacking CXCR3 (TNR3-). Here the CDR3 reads CASSSNPGSTDTQYF.